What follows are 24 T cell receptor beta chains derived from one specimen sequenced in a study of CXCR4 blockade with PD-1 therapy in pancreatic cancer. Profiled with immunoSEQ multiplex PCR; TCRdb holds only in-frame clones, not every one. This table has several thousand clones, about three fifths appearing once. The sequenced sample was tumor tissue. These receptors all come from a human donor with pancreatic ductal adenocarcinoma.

The CDR3 nucleotides are TGTGCCAGCAGCCGCGGGGGCGCCCCGAAAGAGACCCAGTACTTC. Amino acid sequence: CASSRGGAPKETQYF. The chain joins TRBV11-3 to TRBJ2-5, with D possibly being TRBD2 (7 bases). Germline loops: CDR1 SGHNT, CDR2 YENEEA. This CDR3 is built from 15 residues. The V and J ends lost 5 bases and 3 bases respectively, with 16 bases between them.

The CDR3 DNA reads as TGTGCCACGGGACAGGAGCGAGAGACCCAGTACTTC. Its translation: CATGQERETQYF. The chain recombines TRBV6-8 with TRBJ2-5; TRBD1 aligns across 8 bases. The V gene end was trimmed by 10 bases and the J gene end by 4 bases; junction bases not matched to a gene: 5. CDR1 is MNHGY and CDR2 is SAAAGT in the germline V gene. CDR3 length: 12 amino acids.

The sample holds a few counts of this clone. The DNA of the CDR3 is TGTGCCAGCAGGACCACCGGGACAGCGTACGCGCAGTACTTC. Translating it yields CASRTTGTAYAQYF. The rearrangement links TRBV8-2 to TRBJ2-7; the table's D gene call, TRBD1, was not cross checked with the DNA. TRBV8-2 constitutes a pseudogene. This CDR3 comprises 14 residues.

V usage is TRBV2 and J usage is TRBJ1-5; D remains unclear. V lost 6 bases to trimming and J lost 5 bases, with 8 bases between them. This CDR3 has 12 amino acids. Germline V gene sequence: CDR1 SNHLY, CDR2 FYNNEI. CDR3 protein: CASRKEDQPQHF. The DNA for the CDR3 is TGTGCCAGCAGAAAAGAGGATCAGCCCCAGCATTTT.

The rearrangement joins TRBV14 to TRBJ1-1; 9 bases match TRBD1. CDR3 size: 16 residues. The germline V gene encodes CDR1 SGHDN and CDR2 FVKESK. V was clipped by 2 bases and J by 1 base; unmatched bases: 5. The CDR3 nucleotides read TGTGCCAGCAGCCAATTAAGGACAGGGGCGAACACTGAAGCTTTCTTT. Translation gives CASSQLRTGANTEAFF.

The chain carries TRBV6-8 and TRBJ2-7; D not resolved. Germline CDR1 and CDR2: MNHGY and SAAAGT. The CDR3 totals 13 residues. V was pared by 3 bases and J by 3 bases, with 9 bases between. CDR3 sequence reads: CASSYKWGYEQYF. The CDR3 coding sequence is TGTGCCAGCAGTTATAAGTGGGGCTACGAGCAGTACTTC.

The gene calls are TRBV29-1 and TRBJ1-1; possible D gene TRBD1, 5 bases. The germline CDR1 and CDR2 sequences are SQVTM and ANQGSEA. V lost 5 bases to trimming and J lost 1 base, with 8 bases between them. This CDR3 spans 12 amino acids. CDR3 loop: CSVLTENTEAFF. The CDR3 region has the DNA TGCAGCGTTCTGACAGAGAACACTGAAGCTTTCTTT.

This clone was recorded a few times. CDR3 sequence (DNA): TGTGCCACAGGGTGGGGGAATGAGCAGTTCTTC. It codes for CATGWGNEQFF. V and J are TRBV6-4 and TRBJ2-1; D may be TRBD1 or TRBD2 (5 bases each). Trimming left V 10 bases short and J 7 bases short, with 11 bases between. Germline lookup yields CDR1 MRHNA and CDR2 SNTAGT. This CDR3 region has 11 residues.

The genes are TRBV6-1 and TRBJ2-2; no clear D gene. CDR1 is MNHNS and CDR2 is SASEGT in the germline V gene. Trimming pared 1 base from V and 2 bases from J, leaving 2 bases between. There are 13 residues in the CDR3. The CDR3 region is CASSEDNTGELFF. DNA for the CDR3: TGTGCCAGCAGTGAAGACAACACCGGGGAGCTGTTTTTT.

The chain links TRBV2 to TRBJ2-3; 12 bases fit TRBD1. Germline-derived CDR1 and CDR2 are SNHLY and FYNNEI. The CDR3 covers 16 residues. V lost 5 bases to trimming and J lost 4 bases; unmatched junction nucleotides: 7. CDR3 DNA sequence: TGTGCCAGCAGTTTCGGGGACAGGGGGCGGGCAGATACGCAGTATTTT. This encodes CASSFGDRGRADTQYF.

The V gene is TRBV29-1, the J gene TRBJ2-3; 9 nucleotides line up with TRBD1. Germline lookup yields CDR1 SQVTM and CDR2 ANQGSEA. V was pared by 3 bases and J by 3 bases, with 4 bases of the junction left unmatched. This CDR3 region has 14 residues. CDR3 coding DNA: TGCAGCGTTGAGGGACAGGGCATGACAGATACGCAGTATTTT. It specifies CSVEGQGMTDTQYF.

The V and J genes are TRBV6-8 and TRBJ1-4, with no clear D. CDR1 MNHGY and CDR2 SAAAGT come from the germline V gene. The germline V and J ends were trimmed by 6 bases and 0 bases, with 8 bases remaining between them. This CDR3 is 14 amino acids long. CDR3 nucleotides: TGTGCCAGCAGATTAGATCCAACTAATGAAAAACTGTTTTTT. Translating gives CASRLDPTNEKLFF.

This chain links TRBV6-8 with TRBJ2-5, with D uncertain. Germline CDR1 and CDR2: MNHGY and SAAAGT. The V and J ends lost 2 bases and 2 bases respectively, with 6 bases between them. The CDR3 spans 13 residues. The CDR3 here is CASSYRSQETQYF. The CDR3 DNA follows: TGTGCCAGCAGTTACCGATCTCAAGAGACCCAGTACTTC.

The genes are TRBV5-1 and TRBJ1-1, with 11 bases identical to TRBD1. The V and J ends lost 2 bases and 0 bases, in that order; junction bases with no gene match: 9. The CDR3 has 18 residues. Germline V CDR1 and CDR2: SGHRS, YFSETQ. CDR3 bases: TGCGCCAGCAGCTTAGACCCGGGACAGGGGGTGATGAACACTGAAGCTTTCTTT. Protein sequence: CASSLDPGQGVMNTEAFF.

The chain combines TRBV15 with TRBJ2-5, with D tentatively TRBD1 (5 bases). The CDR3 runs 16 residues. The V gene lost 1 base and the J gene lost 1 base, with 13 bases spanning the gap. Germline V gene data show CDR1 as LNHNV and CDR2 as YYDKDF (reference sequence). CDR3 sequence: CATSRGQGALQETQYF. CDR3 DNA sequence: TGTGCCACCAGCAGAGGCCAAGGGGCCCTCCAAGAGACCCAGTACTTC.

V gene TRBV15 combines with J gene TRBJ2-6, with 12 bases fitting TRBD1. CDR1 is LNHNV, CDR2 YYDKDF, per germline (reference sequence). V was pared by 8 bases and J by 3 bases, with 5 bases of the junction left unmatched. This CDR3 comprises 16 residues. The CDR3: CATPGQGAIGANVLTF. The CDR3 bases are TGTGCCACCCCGGGACAGGGGGCGATTGGGGCCAACGTCCTGACTTTC.

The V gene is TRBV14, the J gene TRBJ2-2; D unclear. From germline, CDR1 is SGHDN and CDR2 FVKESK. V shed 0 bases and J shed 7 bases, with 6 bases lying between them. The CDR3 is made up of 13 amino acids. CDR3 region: CASSQEARGELFF. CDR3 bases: TGTGCCAGCAGCCAAGAAGCCCGCGGGGAGCTGTTTTTT.

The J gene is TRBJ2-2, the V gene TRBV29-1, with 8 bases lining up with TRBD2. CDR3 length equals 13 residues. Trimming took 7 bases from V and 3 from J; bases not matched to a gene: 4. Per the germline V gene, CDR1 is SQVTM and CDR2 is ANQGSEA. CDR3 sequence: CSARAGDTGELFF. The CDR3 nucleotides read TGCAGCGCTCGAGCGGGAGACACCGGGGAGCTGTTTTTT.

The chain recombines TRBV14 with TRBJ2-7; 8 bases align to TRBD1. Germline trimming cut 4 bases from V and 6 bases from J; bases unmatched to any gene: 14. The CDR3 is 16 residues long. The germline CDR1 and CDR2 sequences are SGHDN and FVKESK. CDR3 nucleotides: TGTGCCAGCAGCCCCCCAGATGGCAGGGGGCGCGTCGAGCAGTACTTC. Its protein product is CASSPPDGRGRVEQYF.

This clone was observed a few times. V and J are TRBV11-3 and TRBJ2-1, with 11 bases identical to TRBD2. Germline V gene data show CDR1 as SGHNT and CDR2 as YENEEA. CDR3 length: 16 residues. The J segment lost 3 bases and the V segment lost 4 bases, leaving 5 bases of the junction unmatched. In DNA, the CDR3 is TGTGCCAGCAGCTCCAGACTAGCGGGACTCTACAATGAGCAGTTCTTC. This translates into CASSSRLAGLYNEQFF.

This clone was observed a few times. The CDR3 DNA sequence: TGTGCCAGCAGTCTGCAGGCTACTAACTATGGCTACACCTTC. It encodes CASSLQATNYGYTF. The chain carries TRBV6-8 and TRBJ1-2; no reliable D call. Trimming shortened V by 5 bases and J by 0 bases, and 10 bases separated the two germline ends. CDR1 MNHGY and CDR2 SAAAGT come from the germline V gene. The CDR3 has 14 residues.

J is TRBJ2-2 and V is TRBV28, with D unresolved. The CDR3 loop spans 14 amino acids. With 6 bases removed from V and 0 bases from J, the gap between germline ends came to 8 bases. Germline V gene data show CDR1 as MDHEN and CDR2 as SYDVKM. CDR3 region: CASSDPPNTGELFF. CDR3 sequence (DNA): TGTGCCAGCAGCGACCCCCCGAACACCGGGGAGCTGTTTTTT.

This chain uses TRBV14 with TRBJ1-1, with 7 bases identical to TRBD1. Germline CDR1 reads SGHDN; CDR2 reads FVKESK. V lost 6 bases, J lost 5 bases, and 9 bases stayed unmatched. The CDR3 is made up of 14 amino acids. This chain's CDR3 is CASRAQGRGTEAFF. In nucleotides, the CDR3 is TGTGCCAGCAGGGCACAGGGGAGAGGGACTGAAGCTTTCTTT.

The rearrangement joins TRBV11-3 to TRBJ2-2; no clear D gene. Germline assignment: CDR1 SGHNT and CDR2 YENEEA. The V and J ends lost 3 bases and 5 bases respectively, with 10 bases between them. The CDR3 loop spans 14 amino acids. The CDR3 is CASSFTDQTGELFF. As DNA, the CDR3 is TGTGCCAGCAGCTTTACGGACCAGACCGGGGAGCTGTTTTTT.